Following are 15 T cell receptor beta chains from one sample sequenced in a study of shared clonotypes between healthy human individuals. Using immunoSEQ multiplex PCR, the repertoire was profiled, and TCRdb retains in-frame clones only, with some absent. The table has about 2.4 million clones, over 85% seen once; the top ten hold 0.36%. Specimen: naive CD4+ T cells from PBMCs. Subset here: CD45RA+ positively selected. All receptors come from a man in his late teens or twenties in good health. Some clones in this sample may be carry-over from other donors' samples.

The chain has TRBV28 and TRBJ1-4, with D hard to call. Germline V gene lookup returns CDR1 MDHEN and CDR2 SYDVKM. The CDR3 extends over 13 amino acids. V was trimmed by 7 bases and J by 5 bases, leaving 11 bases between them. The CDR3 loop is CASNWRGNEKLFF. The CDR3 DNA is TGTGCCAGCAACTGGAGAGGCAATGAAAAACTGTTTTTT. The whole variable domain, filled in from reference TRBV28 and TRBJ1-4, reads DVKVTQSSRYLVKRTGEKVFLECVQDMDHENMFWYRQDPGLGLRLIYFSYDVKMKEKGDIPEGYSVSREKKERFSLILESASTNQTSMYLCASNWRGNEKLFFGSGTQLSVL.

This clone was detected once. The chain couples TRBV5-8 to TRBJ1-2, with TRBD1 matching 7 bases. The CDR3 length is 14 residues. The V segment lost 6 bases and the J segment 3 bases; nucleotides outside the gene matches: 8. From germline, CDR1 is SGHTS and CDR2 YDEGEE. The CDR3 loop reads CASTYSGTDYGYTF. The CDR3 coding sequence is TGTGCCAGCACCTACAGCGGGACAGACTATGGCTACACCTTC.

The CDR3 region is CALGTGNTIYF. The CDR3 nucleotides read TGTGCCTTGGGGACAGGGAACACCATATATTTT. The rearrangement links TRBV9 to TRBJ1-3; 9 positions agree with TRBD1. Germline loops: CDR1 SGDLS, CDR2 YYNGEE. This CDR3 is built from 11 residues. Unmatched junction bases numbered 3, after V lost 10 bases and J lost 7 bases.

V and J are TRBV4-2 and TRBJ1-3; TRBD1 is a possible D gene (6 bases). The CDR3 runs 14 residues. Deletions cut 3 bases from V and 4 bases from J, with 10 bases between. CDR1 and CDR2 (germline): LGHNA, YNFKEQ. The CDR3 nucleotides read TGTGCCAGCAGCCAGGGGACAATCGGAAACACCATATATTTT. Translated, it gives CASSQGTIGNTIYF.

This chain joins TRBV10-3 and TRBJ1-2; D unresolved. Germline V gives CDR1 ENHRY, CDR2 SYGVKD. This CDR3 is 11 amino acids long. V gave up 2 bases and J gave up 8 bases, with 6 bases separating them. Here the CDR3 DNA reads TGTGCCATCAGTGAGAATTCGGGCTACACCTTC. It encodes CAISENSGYTF.

The gene calls are TRBV28 and TRBJ2-7; perhaps TRBD2 as D (7 bases). The germline V gene encodes CDR1 MDHEN and CDR2 SYDVKM. V lost 10 bases and J 2 bases, leaving 15 bases between the germline ends. CDR3 size: 13 residues. Written as DNA, the CDR3 is TGTGCCACACAAACGGGGGGCCCCTACGAGCAGTACTTC. This translates into CATQTGGPYEQYF.

The chain combines TRBV6-5 with TRBJ2-7, with D hard to call. Trimming shortened V by 6 bases and J by 6 bases, and 6 bases separated the two germline ends. The CDR3 is 10 amino acids. Germline V gene sequence: CDR1 MNHEY, CDR2 SVGAGI. This CDR3 is CASRKAEQYF. For the CDR3, the DNA is TGTGCCAGCAGAAAGGCCGAGCAGTACTTC.

Details on this clone: Different DNA sequences within this sample yield the same CDR3. The chain carries TRBV5-4 and TRBJ2-7, with a possible D match to TRBD1 (6 bases). CDR3 length equals 13 residues. V shed 0 bases and J shed 6 bases, with 10 bases lying between them. Germline V gene data show CDR1 as SGHNT and CDR2 as YYREEE (reference sequence). In DNA, the CDR3 is TGTGCCAGCAGCTTGGACAGGGTCGGCGAGCAGTACTTC. It is translated as CASSLDRVGEQYF.

The chain joins TRBV5-1 to TRBJ1-1; D may be TRBD1 (6 bases). Per germline, CDR1 SGHRS and CDR2 YFSETQ. V gave up 0 bases and J gave up 8 bases, with 26 bases separating them. The CDR3 extends over 18 amino acids. CDR3 protein: CASSLGSRGKTSHQEAFF. The CDR3 bases are TGCGCCAGCAGCTTGGGGTCGAGGGGGAAGACGAGTCACCAGGAAGCTTTCTTT.

The V and J genes are TRBV9 and TRBJ2-3; tentatively, D is TRBD2 (6 bases). The length of the CDR3 is 17 residues. V lost 3 bases, J lost 4 bases, and 21 bases lay in between. CDR1 is SGDLS, CDR2 YYNGEE, per germline. CDR3 nucleotides: TGTGCCAGCAGCGATCGACTTTCCGGGAGTGGTTCAGATACGCAGTATTTT. Its translation: CASSDRLSGSGSDTQYF.

The chain recombines TRBV6-5 with TRBJ2-7; D might be TRBD2 (6 bases). Germline V gene sequence: CDR1 MNHEY, CDR2 SVGAGI. The CDR3 totals 14 residues. The V end was cut by 6 bases, the J end by 2 bases, with 14 bases between. The CDR3 is CASSRVGGTYEQYF. The DNA for the CDR3 is TGTGCCAGCAGCCGCGTTGGGGGGACCTACGAGCAGTACTTC.

The chain is built from TRBV28 and TRBJ2-5; 8 positions agree with TRBD2. Trimming cost V 7 bases and J 10 bases; bases outside gene matches: 14. This CDR3 has 14 amino acids. Germline V gives CDR1 MDHEN, CDR2 SYDVKM. The CDR3 reads CASKVSGNPVSQYF. The CDR3 coding sequence is TGTGCCAGCAAGGTTAGCGGGAACCCGGTGAGCCAGTACTTC.

This chain joins TRBV5-4 and TRBJ1-4; possibly TRBD1 for D (5 bases). This CDR3 spans 14 amino acids. CDR1 is SGHNT and CDR2 is YYREEE in the germline V gene (reference sequence). Trimming pared 1 base from V and 4 bases from J, leaving 8 bases between. The CDR3 sequence: CASSLSGFNEKLFF. The DNA of the CDR3 is TGTGCCAGCAGCTTGTCAGGGTTTAATGAAAAACTGTTTTTT. Full variable domain (outside the CDR3, taken from reference TRBV5-4 and TRBJ1-4): ETGVTQSPTHLIKTRGQQVTLRCSSQSGHNTVSWYQQALGQGPQFIFQYYREEENGRGNFPPRFSGLQFPNYSSELNVNALELDDSALYLCASSLSGFNEKLFFGSGTQLSVL.

V gene TRBV5-6 combines with J gene TRBJ2-7; 8 bases match TRBD1. The CDR3 covers 16 residues. The ends lost 6 bases at V and 2 bases at J; junction bases unmatched: 13. Per the germline V gene, CDR1 is SGHDT and CDR2 is YYEEEE. The CDR3 here is CASTLGRTGIPYEQYF. DNA for the CDR3: TGTGCCAGCACCCTTGGAAGGACAGGGATTCCCTACGAGCAGTACTTC.

This sequence joins TRBV5-1 and TRBJ2-1; 9 bases match TRBD2. V was clipped by 4 bases and J by 8 bases; unmatched bases: 13. CDR1 is SGHRS and CDR2 is YFSETQ in the germline V gene. This CDR3 spans 16 amino acids. The chain's CDR3 is CASSRGGTSLFYEQFF. The CDR3 coding sequence is TGCGCCAGCAGCCGCGGGGGGACTAGCCTTTTTTATGAGCAGTTCTTC.